These 20 T cell receptor beta chains originate from one sample sequenced in a study of blood T cell repertoires in COVID-19. The data were produced by immunoSEQ multiplex PCR, yet TCRdb's version contains in-frame clones alone and is incomplete. Among around 200,000 clones, 84% were seen once, and the ten largest hold 3% to 3.5%. Sequencing was done on a sample of PBMCs or T cells enriched from blood (not recorded which). The receptor source for this set is a woman aged 30 to 39 who had recovered from COVID-19.

V and J are TRBV27 and TRBJ1-1, with D unresolved. CDR1 and CDR2 (germline): MNHEY, SMNVEV (reference sequence). There are 14 residues in the CDR3. The V gene lost 2 bases and the J gene lost 1 base, with 8 bases spanning the gap. DNA for the CDR3: TGTGCCAGCAGTTTACAACAGCAGAACACTGAAGCTTTCTTT. This encodes CASSLQQQNTEAFF.

This clone was found many times. At the DNA level, this CDR3 is encoded by other sequences in the same sample as well. The V and J genes are TRBV19 and TRBJ1-2; 7 nucleotides match TRBD1. This CDR3 is built from 15 residues. Germline V CDR1 and CDR2: LNHDA, SQIVND (reference sequence). J was trimmed by 9 bases and V by 7 bases; bases with no gene match: 17. The DNA for the CDR3 is TGTGCCAGTACCTTCGTTGGAGGGGGCGCCGATCGCTACACCTTC. The encoded protein is CASTFVGGGADRYTF.

Worth noting for this clone: The identical CDR3 is also encoded by other nucleotide sequences in the sample. The chain is built from TRBV5-6 and TRBJ1-1; D perhaps matches TRBD1 (5 bases). The ends were cut back, 1 base at V and 4 bases at J, with 5 bases in the middle. Germline V gene lookup returns CDR1 SGHDT and CDR2 YYEEEE. The CDR3 is 12 amino acids. Here the CDR3 DNA reads TGTGCCAGCAGCTTGACAGGCACTGAAGCTTTCTTT. This sequence encodes CASSLTGTEAFF.

CDR3 residues: CASNRGGNEKLFF. CDR3 nucleotides: TGTGCCAGCAACCGAGGGGGTAATGAAAAACTGTTTTTT. This chain connects TRBV5-5 to TRBJ1-4; possible D gene TRBD1, 6 bases. Trimming left V 6 bases short and J 4 bases short, with 10 bases between. The CDR3 runs to 13 residues. Germline V CDR1 and CDR2: SGHKS, YYEKEE (reference sequence).

The chain uses TRBV29-1 and TRBJ2-1, with TRBD1 as a possible D gene (6 bases). This CDR3 comprises 13 residues. Germline V gene data show CDR1 as SQVTM and CDR2 as ANQGSEA. Here the CDR3 reads CTFQGSSYNEQFF. CDR3 DNA sequence: TGCACGTTTCAGGGGAGCTCCTACAATGAGCAGTTCTTC.

V gene TRBV27 combines with J gene TRBJ1-3; 12 bases align to TRBD1. The germline CDR1 and CDR2 sequences are MNHEY and SMNVEV (reference sequence). The V gene end was trimmed by 5 bases and the J gene end by 7 bases; junction bases not matched to a gene: 3. The CDR3 length is 14 residues. CDR3 sequence: CASSRGQGANTIYF. As DNA, the CDR3 is TGTGCCAGCAGTAGGGGACAGGGGGCTAACACCATATATTTT.

The V call is TRBV2, the J call TRBJ1-1, with no clear D. The V and J ends lost 4 bases and 3 bases respectively, with 3 bases between them. The CDR3 length is 11 residues. CDR1 and CDR2 (germline): SNHLY, FYNNEI. The CDR3 DNA sequence: TGTGCCAGCAGTGTATACACTGAAGCTTTCTTT. Amino acid sequence: CASSVYTEAFF. The full variable domain, in which reference TRBV2 and TRBJ1-1 provide the parts outside the CDR3, is EPEVTQTPSHQVTQMGQEVILRCVPISNHLYFYWYRQILGQKVEFLVSFYNNEISEKSEIFDDQFSVERPDGSNFTLKIRSTKLEDSAMYFCASSVYTEAFFGQGTRLTVV.

The chain recombines TRBV18 with TRBJ1-1; the match to TRBD1 covers 7 bases. This CDR3 is built from 14 residues. Germline trimming cut 2 bases from V and 4 bases from J; bases unmatched to any gene: 4. Germline V CDR1 and CDR2: KGHSH, LQKENI. CDR3 residues: CASSPNTGATEAFF. DNA of the CDR3: TGTGCCAGCTCACCAAATACAGGGGCCACTGAAGCTTTCTTT.

The V and J genes are TRBV28 and TRBJ1-5; D possibly corresponds to TRBD1 (5 bases). The CDR3 runs 12 residues. The V gene's germline CDR1 is MDHEN and CDR2 SYDVKM. V was trimmed by 6 bases and J by 6 bases, leaving 9 bases between them. The CDR3, as DNA: TGTGCCAGCAGCCTACAGGTTCAGCCCCAGCATTTT. Translating it yields CASSLQVQPQHF.

The V gene is TRBV7-9, the J gene TRBJ2-1; 12 bases map to TRBD2. Losses at the gene ends were 4 bases for V and 15 bases for J; bases not matched to a gene: 19. This CDR3 contains 17 residues. Looked up from germline, CDR1 is SEHNR and CDR2 is FQNEAQ (reference sequence). The CDR3: CASSSTRTSGNYEERFF. The CDR3 DNA reads TGTGCCAGCAGCTCGACGAGGACTAGCGGGAACTACGAAGAGAGGTTCTTC.

The rearrangement links TRBV29-1 to TRBJ1-5; D is possibly TRBD1 (5 bases). Germline V gene sequence: CDR1 SQVTM, CDR2 ANQGSEA. Trimming pared 7 bases from V and 6 bases from J, leaving 16 bases between. CDR3 length: 13 amino acids. CDR3 protein: CSARPQGCQPQHF. CDR3 DNA sequence: TGCAGCGCCCGTCCCCAGGGATGTCAGCCCCAGCATTTT.

The rearrangement joins TRBV7-9 to TRBJ2-7; 8 positions agree with TRBD1. V shed 6 bases and J 6 bases; nucleotides not matched to a gene: 4. The germline V gene has CDR1 SEHNR and CDR2 FQNEAQ (reference sequence). The CDR3 length is 12 residues. DNA of the CDR3: TGTGCCAGCAGTCCGGACAGGGTCGAGCAGTACGTC. Encoded protein: CASSPDRVEQYV.

V and J are TRBV4-1 and TRBJ2-7; 9 nucleotides agree with TRBD2. Per germline, CDR1 MGHRA and CDR2 YSYEKL. V lost 0 bases, J lost 7 bases, and 10 bases stayed unmatched. This CDR3 spans 16 amino acids. The CDR3 loop is CASSQDQGGRAWEQYF. In DNA, the CDR3 is TGCGCCAGCAGCCAAGATCAGGGCGGGAGGGCCTGGGAGCAGTACTTC.

In its sample, this clone was seen once. CDR3 nucleotide sequence: TGCGCCAGCAGCTCCAGTGACGGAGTGCTCGGCTACACCTTC. Amino acid sequence: CASSSSDGVLGYTF. The chain links TRBV5-1 to TRBJ1-2; D unclear. V lost 3 bases and J lost 8, with 17 bases in between. CDR1 SGHRS and CDR2 YFSETQ come from the germline V gene. The CDR3 spans 14 residues.

The chain recombines TRBV9 with TRBJ1-1, with unresolved D. The germline V gene encodes CDR1 SGDLS and CDR2 YYNGEE. The CDR3 contains 16 residues. Trimming shortened V by 0 bases and J by 0 bases, and 12 bases separated the two germline ends. The CDR3 loop is CASSVVVGTLNTEAFF. CDR3 in DNA: TGTGCCAGCAGCGTAGTCGTGGGCACCCTGAACACTGAAGCTTTCTTT.

V gene TRBV5-1 combines with J gene TRBJ1-5; 10 nucleotides line up with TRBD1. The trim removed 3 bases at V and 5 bases at J, leaving 5 bases unmatched. This CDR3 is 15 amino acids long. CDR1 is SGHRS and CDR2 is YFSETQ in the germline V gene. The CDR3 DNA sequence: TGCGCCAGCAGCTCCGGGACAGGGGATCATCAGCCCCAGCATTTT. Its protein is CASSSGTGDHQPQHF.

The chain has TRBV5-1 and TRBJ2-1, with TRBD2 as a possible D gene (5 bases). Deletions cut 0 bases from V and 8 bases from J, with 9 bases between. Germline V gene data show CDR1 as SGHRS and CDR2 as YFSETQ. The CDR3 covers 13 residues. This CDR3 reads CASSLAGGHEQFF. The CDR3 nucleotides are TGCGCCAGCAGCTTGGCCGGCGGGCATGAGCAGTTCTTC. Full variable domain (missing parts from reference TRBV5-1 and TRBJ2-1): KAGVTQTPRYLIKTRGQQVTLSCSPISGHRSVSWYQQTPGQGLQFLFEYFSETQRNKGNFPGRFSGRQFSNSRSEMNVSTLELGDSALYLCASSLAGGHEQFFGPGTRLTVL.

This clone appeared a single time. The chain recombines TRBV6-2 or TRBV6-3 with TRBJ1-4, with unresolved D. The CDR3 is 13 residues long. Germline V CDR1 and CDR2: MNHEY, SVGEGT. Between the trimmed V and J ends, which lost 2 bases and 3 bases, there was a span of 4 bases. CDR3: CASSYTANEKLFF. DNA of the CDR3: TGTGCCAGCAGTTACACAGCTAATGAAAAACTGTTTTTT.

The chain uses TRBV30 and TRBJ2-7, with 12 bases lining up with TRBD2. CDR3 length: 15 residues. The V gene's germline CDR1 is GTSNPN and CDR2 SVGIG (reference sequence). V trimming: 4 bases; J trimming: 1 base; junction bases outside the gene matches: 5. The CDR3 nucleotides are TGTGCCTGGACCGGACTAGCGGGATCATCCTACGAGCAGTACTTC. As protein: CAWTGLAGSSYEQYF.

This clone was detected ten times or more. CDR3 sequence reads: CASSTRDRWGYTF. The CDR3 nucleotides read TGTGCCAGTAGTACCCGGGACAGGTGGGGCTACACCTTC. J is TRBJ1-2 and V is TRBV19, with 8 bases aligning to TRBD1. The CDR3 spans 13 residues. Germline CDR1 reads LNHDA; CDR2 reads SQIVND (reference sequence). The V segment lost 4 bases and the J segment 8 bases; nucleotides outside the gene matches: 6.